Listed below are T cell receptor beta chains from one sample, sequenced in a study of T cell changes during pregnancy in multiple sclerosis. The data were produced by immunoSEQ multiplex PCR, yet TCRdb's version contains in-frame clones alone and is incomplete. The sample records around 80,000 clones, about 92% being singletons. The starting material was peripheral blood, obtained before pregnancy. These TCRs come from a female donor with multiple sclerosis, enrolled in a pregnancy study. CDR3s include the opening cysteine and the closing phenylalanine or tryptophan. Fields, in order: D gene, J gene, V gene, clone size, CDR3 protein, CDR3 DNA. A D gene is named only where the DNA matches it firmly. Clone size, where shown, is once, few, many, or a class for clones that have expanded.

>TRBD2|TRBJ2-7|TRBV5-4|.
CASSPTQRGNAPGEQYF
TGTGCCAGCAGCCCCACTCAGCGGGGGAATGCGCCGGGTGAGCAGTACTTC
>TRBD2|TRBJ2-3|TRBV4-2|.
CASSQGLAGGPGTDTQYF
TGTGCCAGCAGCCAGGGACTAGCGGGGGGGCCGGGCACAGATACGCAGTATTTT
>.|TRBJ1-4|TRBV6-1|.
CASSELPGTAGGEKLFF
TGTGCCAGCAGTGAATTGCCCGGGACCGCGGGGGGTGAAAAACTGTTTTTT
>.|TRBJ1-2|TRBV9|.
CASTQGYGYTF
TGTGCCAGCACCCAGGGCTATGGCTACACCTTC
>.|TRBJ1-1|TRBV7-9|.
CASSPQGRDTEAFF
TGTGCCAGCAGCCCGCAGGGGAGGGACACTGAAGCTTTCTTT
>TRBD1|TRBJ2-7|TRBV6-1|.
CASSLHRGDYEQYF
TGTGCCAGCAGTTTGCACAGGGGGGATTACGAGCAGTACTTC
>.|TRBJ2-3|TRBV11-1|.
CASSFLSLGLTDTQYF
TGTGCCAGCAGCTTTTTATCACTAGGACTCACAGATACGCAGTATTTT
>TRBD1|TRBJ1-2|TRBV6-4|.
CASSPTGTNYGYTF
TGTGCCAGCAGTCCGACAGGGACTAACTATGGCTACACCTTC
>.|TRBJ1-2|TRBV2|.
CASTRDTNYGYTF
TGTGCCAGCACCCGGGACACCAACTATGGCTACACCTTC
>TRBD1|TRBJ1-1|TRBV6-5|.
CASTDRGATEAFF
TGTGCCAGCACCGACAGGGGGGCCACTGAAGCTTTCTTT
>.|TRBJ1-1|TRBV13|.
CASSAAGGRREAFF
TGTGCCAGCAGCGCCGCTGGAGGGAGGAGGGAAGCTTTCTTT
>.|TRBJ2-3|TRBV9|.
CASSVVGGPVTDTQYF
TGTGCCAGCAGCGTAGTGGGGGGGCCGGTAACAGATACGCAGTATTTT
>.|TRBJ1-6|TRBV5-1|.
CASSLALFETLHF
TGCGCCAGCAGCTTGGCCCTATTCGAGACCCTCCACTTT
>TRBD2|TRBJ2-2|TRBV4-2|once
CASSPIAGGGTGELFF
TGTGCCAGCAGCCCTATAGCGGGGGGGGGCACCGGGGAGCTGTTTTTT
>TRBD2|TRBJ2-1|TRBV29-1|.
CSVGLGTRSEQFF
TGCAGCGTTGGATTAGGGACTAGGAGTGAGCAGTTCTTC
>TRBD2|TRBJ2-3|TRBV7-9|.
CASSLERGPDTQYF
TGTGCCAGCAGCTTAGAGCGGGGGCCAGATACGCAGTATTTT
>.|TRBJ2-5|TRBV18|once
CASSPTPDFQETQYF
TGTGCCAGCTCACCAACCCCGGACTTCCAAGAGACCCAGTACTTC
>.|TRBJ1-1|TRBV7-9|.
CASSLGGVFSEAFF
TGTGCCAGCAGCTTAGGGGGAGTCTTCTCTGAAGCTTTCTTT
>TRBD2|TRBJ2-1|TRBV18|.
CASLPSGGENEQFF
TGTGCCAGCCTCCCTAGCGGGGGGGAAAATGAGCAGTTCTTC
>.|TRBJ2-7|TRBV11-2|few
CASSLQGYEQYF
TGTGCCAGCAGCCTACAGGGTTACGAGCAGTACTTC
>TRBD1|TRBJ2-4|TRBV13|once
CASSHGTGRAKNIQYF
TGTGCCAGCAGCCACGGGACAGGGAGGGCCAAAAACATTCAGTACTTC
>TRBD1|TRBJ2-7|TRBV7-3|.
CASSLNRDRPPLTFYEQYF
TGTGCCAGCAGCCTCAACCGGGACAGGCCCCCCTTAACGTTCTACGAGCAGTACTTC
>.|TRBJ1-1|TRBV6-5|.
CASVQLDTEAFF
TGTGCCAGCGTACAGCTTGACACTGAAGCTTTCTTT
>.|TRBJ1-5|TRBV6-6|few
CAIQGAGGRERPQHF
TGTGCCATCCAAGGGGCGGGGGGCCGTGAACGGCCCCAGCATTTT
>.|TRBJ2-5|TRBV2|.
CASSYYVGAVETQYF
TGTGCCAGCAGTTACTACGTGGGGGCAGTAGAGACCCAGTACTTC
>.|TRBJ2-7|TRBV10-3|.
CAISDLEQGSHYEQYF
TGTGCCATCAGTGACCTCGAACAGGGCTCCCACTACGAGCAGTACTTC
>TRBD2|TRBJ2-1|TRBV27|.
CAVRGSGVYEQFF
TGTGCCGTAAGGGGTAGCGGGGTTTATGAGCAGTTCTTC
>.|TRBJ2-3|TRBV13|.
CASSSGSLDTQYF
TGTGCCAGCAGCTCCGGGTCTCTCGATACGCAGTATTTT
>.|TRBJ1-5|TRBV14|.
CASSLTDQPQHF
TGTGCCAGCAGCCTTACAGATCAGCCCCAGCATTTT
>.|TRBJ1-3|TRBV11-2|.
CASSLEGTPFSGNTIYF
TGTGCCAGCAGCTTAGAGGGGACACCCTTCTCTGGAAACACCATATATTTT
>TRBD2|TRBJ2-3|TRBV7-3|.
CASSPSSSGYTQYF
TGTGCCAGCAGCCCTTCTTCTAGCGGGTATACGCAGTATTTT
>.|TRBJ1-6|TRBV5-6|.
CASSLAGLSSPLHF
TGTGCCAGCAGCCTCGCGGGGTTGAGTTCACCCCTCCACTTT
>TRBD2|TRBJ2-3|TRBV6-4|.
CASSKGGSGGGTDTQYF
TGTGCCAGCTCTAAGGGAGGTAGCGGGGGAGGCACAGATACGCAGTATTTT
>TRBD2|TRBJ2-3|TRBV7-9|.
CASSQVRGGARTDTQYF
TGTGCCAGCAGCCAAGTACGCGGGGGGGCGAGGACAGATACGCAGTATTTT
>TRBD1|TRBJ1-2|TRBV10-1|.
CASSVPGQGIAVVLLYYGYTF
TGCGCCAGCAGTGTCCCCGGACAGGGGATTGCGGTAGTACTTCTATACTATGGCTACACCTTC
>.|TRBJ1-1|TRBV5-6|.
CASTLAGPLTEAFF
TGTGCCAGCACCTTGGCAGGGCCGCTCACTGAAGCTTTCTTT
>.|TRBJ1-4|TRBV5-1|once
CASSPAPTGEKLFF
TGCGCCAGCAGCCCAGCCCCGACGGGTGAAAAACTGTTTTTT
>TRBD1|TRBJ1-6|TRBV4-1|few
CASSQRQGDSPLHF
TGCGCCAGCAGCCAACGCCAGGGGGACTCACCCCTCCACTTT
>.|TRBJ2-6|TRBV19|once
CASSVLGGLTGANVLTF
TGTGCCAGTAGCGTCCTAGGGGGTCTGACTGGGGCCAACGTCCTGACTTTC
>.|TRBJ2-7|TRBV7-6|.
CASSPGDEQYF
TGTGCCAGCAGCCCGGGGGACGAGCAGTACTTC
>.|TRBJ1-1|TRBV6-1|.
CASSEAVGLVTEAFF
TGTGCCAGCAGTGAAGCAGTGGGACTGGTGACCGAAGCTTTCTTT
>.|TRBJ2-2|TRBV7-3|.
CASSLTGQANTGELFF
TGTGCCAGCAGCTTAACGGGACAAGCGAACACCGGGGAGCTGTTTTTT
>.|TRBJ2-3|TRBV7-9|.
CASTLSTDTQYF
TGTGCCAGCACCCTTAGCACAGATACGCAGTATTTT
>TRBD1|TRBJ2-3|TRBV5-1|once
CASRGQGPTDTQYF
TGCGCCAGCAGGGGACAGGGCCCCACAGATACGCAGTATTTT
>TRBD1|TRBJ2-5|TRBV27|once
CASSSTGGGETQYF
TGTGCCAGCAGTTCGACAGGGGGCGGAGAGACCCAGTACTTC
>.|TRBJ2-5|TRBV6-6|.
CASSYSSGGAGETQYF
TGTGCCAGCAGTTACTCGAGTGGGGGGGCTGGAGAGACCCAGTACTTC
>TRBD2|TRBJ2-2|TRBV7-2|.
CASSFSGGATGELFF
TGTGCCAGCAGCTTTAGCGGGGGGGCCACCGGGGAGCTGTTTTTT
>.|TRBJ2-7|TRBV30|.
CAWSWPNAYEQYF
TGTGCCTGGAGTTGGCCGAACGCCTACGAGCAGTACTTC
>.|TRBJ1-2|TRBV30|once
CAWSRRVGNDYGYTF
TGTGCCTGGAGTCGGCGGGTGGGAAACGACTATGGCTACACCTTC
>TRBD1|TRBJ1-3|TRBV2|.
CASSEGQGGVLARYSGNTIYF
TGTGCCAGCAGTGAAGGACAGGGAGGCGTTTTGGCTCGCTACTCCGGAAACACCATATATTTT
>.|TRBJ1-1|TRBV6-1|.
CASSETGNTEAFF
TGTGCCAGCAGTGAAACCGGGAACACTGAAGCTTTCTTT
>.|TRBJ2-3|TRBV7-3|.
CASSLTWRGEPPDTQYF
TGTGCCAGCAGCTTAACGTGGCGGGGAGAACCCCCAGATACGCAGTATTTT
>TRBD2|TRBJ2-1|TRBV6-4|.
CASSDSAGGHNEQFF
TGTGCCAGCAGTGACTCGGCGGGGGGGCATAATGAGCAGTTCTTC
>.|TRBJ1-1|TRBV6-1|once
CASSETGSREWDTEAFF
TGTGCCAGCAGTGAGACGGGCAGCAGGGAATGGGACACTGAAGCTTTCTTT
>TRBD1|TRBJ1-2|TRBV29-1|.
CSVATGTGTYGYTF
TGCAGCGTGGCTACCGGGACAGGAACTTATGGCTACACCTTC
>.|TRBJ2-3|TRBV5-1|.
CASSSQGLTQYF
TGCGCCAGCAGCTCCCAGGGACTCACGCAGTATTTT
>TRBD2|TRBJ2-5|TRBV7-3|.
CASSSGASGETQYF
TGTGCCAGCAGTTCCGGGGCTAGCGGTGAGACCCAGTACTTC
>.|TRBJ1-3|TRBV2|.
CASSPRGAAIGNTIYF
TGTGCCAGCAGCCCCCGGGGGGCCGCTATTGGAAACACCATATATTTT